This entry describes one TCR beta chain. Antigen: not known. V was clipped by 5 bases and J by 4 bases; unmatched bases: 5. Germline-derived CDR1 and CDR2 are MNHEY and SMNVEV (reference sequence). This CDR3 has 15 residues. The data originate from a study of cytomegalovirus exposure and HLA in healthy donors. Findings and limits, study-wide: Excluded: some indistinguishable V segments such as TRBV6-2 and TRBV6-3.

When sampled, the donors appeared nominally healthy, though they likely had unrecorded immune exposures. Vbeta (60) and Jbeta (13) primers were used in the PCR. This table comes from immunoSEQ multiplex PCR, and its TCRdb copy is limited to in-frame clones, with some not included. The repertoire holds about 150,000 clones, with 80% to 85% as singletons. The source of this sequence is a male donor in good health and CMV-seronegative. The rearrangement links TRBV27 to TRBJ1-5, with 10 nucleotides matching TRBD1. Sequencing used PBMCs. The CDR3 reads CASSSGQGGNQPQHF. CDR3 coding DNA: TGTGCCAGCAGTAGCGGACAGGGGGGGAATCAGCCCCAGCATTTT.